This T cell receptor beta chain was obtained from a study of neurological immune-mediated disorders. This clonotype was recorded a few times. Time point given: longitudinal time-point 2. Unsorted libraries were prepared from 2 million PBMCs held at -80 C. Every sequencing run gave over 170 million TCR-beta sequences, taken from 15-18 subjects. TCRdb re-called the 5' RACE reads with MiXCR, one entry per CDR3 protein. This table has under 50,000 distinct CDR3 sequences, 10% to 15% appearing once. The CDR3 is 14 residues long. V lost 9 bases, J lost 2 bases, and 7 bases stayed unmatched. Per the germline V gene, CDR1 is SGHRS and CDR2 is YFSETQ.

The chain recombines TRBV5-1 with TRBJ2-3, with 9 positions matching TRBD2. Sequenced input: PBMCs. The receptor's source is a male donor with HTLV-1-associated myelopathy (HAM/TSP). CDR3 residues: CAKSGGPDTDTQYF. The CDR3 DNA sequence: TGCGCCAAGAGCGGGGGGCCCGACACAGATACGCAGTATTTT.